The sequence of this TCR beta chain was determined in a study of PD-1 blockade in mismatch repair-deficient tumors. Study context: All were previously treated, progressing patients with about twelve mismatch repair-deficient cancer types.

The CDR3 contains 15 residues. Per the germline V gene, CDR1 is MDHEN and CDR2 is SYDVKM. The V end was cut by 2 bases, the J end by 2 bases, with 13 bases between. Sequencing was performed with immunoSEQ multiplex PCR; in TCRdb, only in-frame clones are kept and a portion is missing. Of fewer than 25,000 clones listed, more than 65% are singletons. PCR or immunohistochemistry showed mismatch repair deficiency in every enrolled patient. A few pembrolizumab responders had their TCRs sequenced. Study-wide results and limits: After pembrolizumab, tumor-resident clones rose rapidly, then generally contracted before radiologic responses.

For this clone: No antigen is known for it.

This specimen was PBMCs, taken 52 weeks after starting pembrolizumab. V usage is TRBV28 and J usage is TRBJ2-7; maybe TRBD1 (5 bases). This TCR derives from an adult with mismatch repair-deficient cancer. The CDR3, as DNA: TGTGCCAGCAGTTTAGGGGCAGGGCCACCCTACGAGCAGTACTTC. This codes for CASSLGAGPPYEQYF.